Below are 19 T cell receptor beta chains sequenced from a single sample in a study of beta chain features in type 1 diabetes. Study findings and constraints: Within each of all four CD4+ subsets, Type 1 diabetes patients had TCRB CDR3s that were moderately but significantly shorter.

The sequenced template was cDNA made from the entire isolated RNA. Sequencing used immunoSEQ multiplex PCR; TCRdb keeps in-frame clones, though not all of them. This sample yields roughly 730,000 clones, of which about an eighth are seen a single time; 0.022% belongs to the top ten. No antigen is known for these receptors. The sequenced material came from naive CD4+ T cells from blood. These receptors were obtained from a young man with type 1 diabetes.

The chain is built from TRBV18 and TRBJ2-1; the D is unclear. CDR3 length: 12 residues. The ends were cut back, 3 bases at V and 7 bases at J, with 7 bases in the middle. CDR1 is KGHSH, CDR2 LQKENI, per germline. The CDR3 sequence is CASSPARNEQFF. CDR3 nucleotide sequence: TGTGCCAGCTCACCGGCAAGGAATGAGCAGTTCTTC.

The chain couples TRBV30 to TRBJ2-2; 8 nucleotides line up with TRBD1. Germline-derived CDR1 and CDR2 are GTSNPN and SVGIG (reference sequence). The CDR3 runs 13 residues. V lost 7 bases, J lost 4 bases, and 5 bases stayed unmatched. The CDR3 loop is CALDRVFTGELFF. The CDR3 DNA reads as TGTGCCTTGGACAGGGTCTTCACCGGGGAGCTGTTTTTT.

The CDR3 sequence: CASSQERVQGHRNSPLHF. CDR3 DNA sequence: TGTGCCAGCAGCCAAGAACGGGTACAAGGTCATAGGAATTCACCCCTCCACTTT. The chain links TRBV14 to TRBJ1-6; D gene uncertain. Germline V gene lookup returns CDR1 SGHDN and CDR2 FVKESK. The V end lost 0 bases, the J end lost 7 bases, and 19 bases lay between the germline ends. CDR3 size: 18 residues.

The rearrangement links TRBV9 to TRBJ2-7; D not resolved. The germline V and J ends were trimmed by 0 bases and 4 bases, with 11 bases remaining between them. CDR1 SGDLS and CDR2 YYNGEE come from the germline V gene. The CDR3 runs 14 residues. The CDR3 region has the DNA TGTGCCAGCAGCGTAGGGCCGCCAATTTACGAGCAGTACTTC. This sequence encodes CASSVGPPIYEQYF.

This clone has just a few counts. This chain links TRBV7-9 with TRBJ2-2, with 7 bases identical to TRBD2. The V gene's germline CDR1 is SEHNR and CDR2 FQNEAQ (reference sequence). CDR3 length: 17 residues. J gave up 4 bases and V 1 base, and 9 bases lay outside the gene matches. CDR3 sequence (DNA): TGTGCCAGCAGCTTAGTTTCCAGCGGGGCCCCCACCGGGGAGCTGTTTTTT. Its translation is CASSLVSSGAPTGELFF.

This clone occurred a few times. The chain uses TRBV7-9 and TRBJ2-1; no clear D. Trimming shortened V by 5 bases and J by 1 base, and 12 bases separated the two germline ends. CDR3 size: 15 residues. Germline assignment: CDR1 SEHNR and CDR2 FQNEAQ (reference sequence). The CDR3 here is CASSQIIGSYNEQFF. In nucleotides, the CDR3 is TGTGCCAGCAGCCAAATTATAGGTTCCTACAATGAGCAGTTCTTC.

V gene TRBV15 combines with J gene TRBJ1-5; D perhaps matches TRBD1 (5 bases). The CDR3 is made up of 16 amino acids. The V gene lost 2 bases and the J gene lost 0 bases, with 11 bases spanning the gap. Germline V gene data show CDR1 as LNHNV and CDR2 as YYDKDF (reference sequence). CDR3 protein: CATSRKQAHSNQPQHF. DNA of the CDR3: TGTGCCACCAGCAGAAAACAGGCTCATAGCAATCAGCCCCAGCATTTT.

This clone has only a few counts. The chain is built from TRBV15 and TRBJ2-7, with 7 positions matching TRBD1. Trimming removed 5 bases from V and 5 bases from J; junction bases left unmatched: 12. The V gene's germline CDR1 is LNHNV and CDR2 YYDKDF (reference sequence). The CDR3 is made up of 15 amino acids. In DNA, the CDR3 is TGTGCCACCAGCTGGAGGAAGGGGGCGCAGGACGAGCAGTACTTC. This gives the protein CATSWRKGAQDEQYF.

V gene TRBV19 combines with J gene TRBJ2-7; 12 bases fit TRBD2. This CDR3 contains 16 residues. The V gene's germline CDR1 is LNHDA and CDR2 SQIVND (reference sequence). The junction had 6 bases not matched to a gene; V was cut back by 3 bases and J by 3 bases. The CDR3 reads CASSISTSGGIYEQYF. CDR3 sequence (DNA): TGTGCCAGTAGTATCTCCACTAGCGGGGGGATCTACGAGCAGTACTTC.

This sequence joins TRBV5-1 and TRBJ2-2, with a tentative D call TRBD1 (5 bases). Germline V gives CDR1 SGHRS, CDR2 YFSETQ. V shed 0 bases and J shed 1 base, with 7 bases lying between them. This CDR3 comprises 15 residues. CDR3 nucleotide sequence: TGCGCCAGCAGCTTGGGGACACTGAACACCGGGGAGCTGTTTTTT. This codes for CASSLGTLNTGELFF.

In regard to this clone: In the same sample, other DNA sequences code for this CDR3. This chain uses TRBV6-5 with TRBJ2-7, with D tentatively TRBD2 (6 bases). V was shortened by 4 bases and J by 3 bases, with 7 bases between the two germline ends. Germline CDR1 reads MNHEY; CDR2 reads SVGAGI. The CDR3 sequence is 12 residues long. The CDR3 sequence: CASSLGGYEQYF. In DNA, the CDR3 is TGTGCCAGCAGTTTGGGGGGCTACGAGCAGTACTTC.

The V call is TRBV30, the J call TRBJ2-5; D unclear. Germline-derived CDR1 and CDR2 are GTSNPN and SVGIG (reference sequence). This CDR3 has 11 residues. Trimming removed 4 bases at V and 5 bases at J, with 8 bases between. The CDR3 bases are TGTGCCTGGACCGCGACGGAGACCCAGTACTTC. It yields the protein CAWTATETQYF. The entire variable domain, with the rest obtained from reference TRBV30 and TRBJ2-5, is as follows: SQTIHQWPATLVQPVGSPLSLECTVEGTSNPNLYWYRQAAGRGLQLLFYSVGIGQISSEVPQNLSASRPQDRQFILSSKKLLLSDSGFYLCAWTATETQYFGPGTRLLVL.

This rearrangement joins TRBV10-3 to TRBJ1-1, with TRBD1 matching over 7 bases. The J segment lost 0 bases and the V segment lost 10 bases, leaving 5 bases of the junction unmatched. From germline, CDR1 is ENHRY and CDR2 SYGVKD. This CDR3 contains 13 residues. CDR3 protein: CATATGMNTEAFF. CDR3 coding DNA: TGTGCCACCGCGACAGGGATGAACACTGAAGCTTTCTTT.

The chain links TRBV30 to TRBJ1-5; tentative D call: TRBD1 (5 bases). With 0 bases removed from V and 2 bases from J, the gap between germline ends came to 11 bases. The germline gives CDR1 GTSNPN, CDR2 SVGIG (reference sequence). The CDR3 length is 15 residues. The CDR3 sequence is CAWSVEWGGNQPQHF. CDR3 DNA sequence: TGTGCCTGGAGTGTAGAGTGGGGGGGCAATCAGCCCCAGCATTTT.

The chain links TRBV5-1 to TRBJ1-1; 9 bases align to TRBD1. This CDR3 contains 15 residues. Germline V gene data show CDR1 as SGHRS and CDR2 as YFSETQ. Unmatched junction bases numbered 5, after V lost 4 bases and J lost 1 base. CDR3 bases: TGCGCCAGCAGCGGCGAACAGGGGGCGAACACTGAAGCTTTCTTT. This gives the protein CASSGEQGANTEAFF.

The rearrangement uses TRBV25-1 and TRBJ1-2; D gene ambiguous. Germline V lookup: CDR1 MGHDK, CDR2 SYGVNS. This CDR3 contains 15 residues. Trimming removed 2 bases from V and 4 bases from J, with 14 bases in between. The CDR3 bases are TGTGCCAGCAGTGAAGGGCAAGGACTATCCTATGGCTACACCTTC. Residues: CASSEGQGLSYGYTF.

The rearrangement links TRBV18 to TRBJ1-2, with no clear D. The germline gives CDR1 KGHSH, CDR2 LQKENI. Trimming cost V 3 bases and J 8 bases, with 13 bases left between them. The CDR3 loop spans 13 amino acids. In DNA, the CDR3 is TGTGCCAGCTCACCGGCGAGGACGTCCGGCTACACCTTC. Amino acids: CASSPARTSGYTF.

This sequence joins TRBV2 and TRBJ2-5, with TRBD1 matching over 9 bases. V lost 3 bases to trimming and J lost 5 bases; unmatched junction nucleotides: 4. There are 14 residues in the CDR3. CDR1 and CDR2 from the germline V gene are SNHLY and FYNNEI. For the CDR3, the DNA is TGTGCCAGCAGTGAGGGACAGGGTTGGGAGACCCAGTACTTC. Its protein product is CASSEGQGWETQYF. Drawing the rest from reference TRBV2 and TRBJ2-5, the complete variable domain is EPEVTQTPSHQVTQMGQEVILRCVPISNHLYFYWYRQILGQKVEFLVSFYNNEISEKSEIFDDQFSVERPDGSNFTLKIRSTKLEDSAMYFCASSEGQGWETQYFGPGTRLLVL.

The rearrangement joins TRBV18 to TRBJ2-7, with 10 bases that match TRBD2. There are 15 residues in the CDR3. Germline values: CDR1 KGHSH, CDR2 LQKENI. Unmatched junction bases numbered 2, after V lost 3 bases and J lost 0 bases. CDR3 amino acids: CASSPVAGGSYEQYF. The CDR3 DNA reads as TGTGCCAGCTCACCGGTAGCGGGGGGCTCCTACGAGCAGTACTTC.